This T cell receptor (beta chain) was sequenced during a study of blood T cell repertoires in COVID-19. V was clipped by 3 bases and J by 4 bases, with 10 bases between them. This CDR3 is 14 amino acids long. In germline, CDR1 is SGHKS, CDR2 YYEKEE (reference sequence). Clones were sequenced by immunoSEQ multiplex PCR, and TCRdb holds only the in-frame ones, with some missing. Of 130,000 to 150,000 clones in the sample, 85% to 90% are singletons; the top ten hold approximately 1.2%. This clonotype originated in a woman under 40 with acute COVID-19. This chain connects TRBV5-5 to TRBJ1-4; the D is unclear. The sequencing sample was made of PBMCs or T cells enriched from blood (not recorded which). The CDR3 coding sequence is TGTGCCAGCAGCTCAGAACAGCTTAATGAAAAACTGTTTTTT. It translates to CASSSEQLNEKLFF.